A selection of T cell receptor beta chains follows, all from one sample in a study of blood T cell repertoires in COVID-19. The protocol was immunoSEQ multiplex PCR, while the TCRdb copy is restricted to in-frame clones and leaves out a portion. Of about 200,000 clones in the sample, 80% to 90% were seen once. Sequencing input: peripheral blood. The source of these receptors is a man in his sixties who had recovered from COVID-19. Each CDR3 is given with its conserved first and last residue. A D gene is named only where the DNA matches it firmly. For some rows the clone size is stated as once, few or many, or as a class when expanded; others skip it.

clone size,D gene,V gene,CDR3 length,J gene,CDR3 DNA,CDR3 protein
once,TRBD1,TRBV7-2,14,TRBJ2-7,TGTGCCAGCAGCTCCCAGGGGGCAGTCAACGAGCAGTACTTC,CASSSQGAVNEQYF
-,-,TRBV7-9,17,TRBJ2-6,TGTGCCAGCAGCTTAGAAACAGGGCTCTCTGGGGCCAACGTCCTGACTTTC,CASSLETGLSGANVLTF
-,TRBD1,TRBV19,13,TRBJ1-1,TGTGCCAGTTCCGGACAGGTGAACACTGAAGCTTTCTTT,CASSGQVNTEAFF
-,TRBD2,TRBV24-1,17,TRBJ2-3,TGTGCCACCAGTGATCCAACAGCGGGGACGGGCACAGATACGCAGTATTTT,CATSDPTAGTGTDTQYF
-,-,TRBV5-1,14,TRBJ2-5,TGCGCCAGCAGCTTGGGGGGCCGGGGGGAGACCCAGTACTTC,CASSLGGRGETQYF
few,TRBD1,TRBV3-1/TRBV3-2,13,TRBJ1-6,TGTGCCAGCGGGGGACAGGGAGATTCACCCCTCCACTTT,CASGGQGDSPLHF
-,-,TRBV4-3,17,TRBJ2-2,TGCGCCAGCAGCCAAGATCCCAGGGGGGCCAACACCGGGGAGCTGTTTTTT,CASSQDPRGANTGELFF
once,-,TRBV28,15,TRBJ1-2,TGTGCCAGCAGTTCCCCGGGTAGGGGCTCTGGGGGCTACACCTTC,CASSSPGRGSGGYTF
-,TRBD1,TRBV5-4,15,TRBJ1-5,TGTGCCAGCAGCCCTGGACAGGGCGAAGGTCAGCCCCAGCATTTT,CASSPGQGEGQPQHF
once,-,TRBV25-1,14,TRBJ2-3,TGTGCCAGCAGTGAAGCGGGTAGCACAGATACGCAGTATTTT,CASSEAGSTDTQYF
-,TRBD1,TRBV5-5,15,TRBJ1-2,TGTGCCAGCAGCTTGGGGAGTGCAGGGGGCAATGGCTACACCTTC,CASSLGSAGGNGYTF
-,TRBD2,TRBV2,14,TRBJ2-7,TGTGCCAGCAGTGGATCCGGGACTATCTACGAGCAGTACTTC,CASSGSGTIYEQYF
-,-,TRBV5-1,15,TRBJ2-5,TGCGCCAGCAGCTTACGAGGGACTGTACAAGAGACCCAGTACTTC,CASSLRGTVQETQYF
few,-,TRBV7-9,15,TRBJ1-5,TGTGCCAGCAGCTTAGGGGAGATTAGCAATCAGCCCCAGCATTTT,CASSLGEISNQPQHF
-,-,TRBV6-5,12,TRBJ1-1,TGTGCCAGCAGTTTTATGAACACTGAAGCTTTCTTT,CASSFMNTEAFF
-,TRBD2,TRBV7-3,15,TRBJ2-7,TGTGCCAGCAGCTCCAGGACTAGCGGGTTACACGAGCAGTACTTC,CASSSRTSGLHEQYF
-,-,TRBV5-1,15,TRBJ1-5,TGCGCCAGCAGCCCCACAGGGATGGGCAATCAGCCCCAGCATTTT,CASSPTGMGNQPQHF
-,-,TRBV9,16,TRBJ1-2,TGTGCCAGCAGCCTCCTGCTGACACCACCGGGGGATGGCTACACCTTC,CASSLLLTPPGDGYTF
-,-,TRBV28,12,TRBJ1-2,TGTGCCAGCAGTCCAAGACGACCGGACTCGACCTTC,CASSPRRPDSTF
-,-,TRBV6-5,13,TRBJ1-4,TGTGCCAGTCGGGGGGGATCGCATGAAAAACTGTTTTTT,CASRGGSHEKLFF
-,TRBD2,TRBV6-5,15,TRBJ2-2,TGTGCCAGCGCTGGGCGGGGGGCTCCCACCGGGGAGCTGTTTTTT,CASAGRGAPTGELFF
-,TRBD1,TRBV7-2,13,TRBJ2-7,TGTGCCAGCAGACAGACAGGGGGTCACGAGCAGTACTTC,CASRQTGGHEQYF
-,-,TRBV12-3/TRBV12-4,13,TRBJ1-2,TGTGCCAGCAGTCCGCGGTCCAGAGCGGGCTACACCTTC,CASSPRSRAGYTF
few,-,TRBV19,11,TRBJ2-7,TGTGCCAGGTGGTTGCGCGACGAGCAGTACTTC,CARWLRDEQYF
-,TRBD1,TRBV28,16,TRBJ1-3,TGTGCCAGCAGTTCTTTTCAGGGGACAGCTGGAAACACCATATATTTT,CASSSFQGTAGNTIYF
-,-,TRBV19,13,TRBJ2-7,TGTGCCAGTAGTATAGCAGGGGACTACGAGCAGTACTTC,CASSIAGDYEQYF
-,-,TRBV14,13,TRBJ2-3,TGTGCCAGCAGCCGAGAAGCGGGAGATACGCAGTATTTT,CASSREAGDTQYF
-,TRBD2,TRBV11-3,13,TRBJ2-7,TGTGCCAGCAGCGTTGCCGGGGGGGGTCAGCAGTACTTC,CASSVAGGGQQYF
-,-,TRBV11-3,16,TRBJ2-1,TGTGCCAGCAGCTTAGATGGGGGCAACTCCTACAATGAGCAGTTCTTC,CASSLDGGNSYNEQFF
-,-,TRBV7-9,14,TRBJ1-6,TGTGCCAGCAGCGCCGCTGTTAGAGGTTCACCCCTCCACTTT,CASSAAVRGSPLHF
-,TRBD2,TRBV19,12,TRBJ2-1,TGTGCCAGTAGTGAGGGCGGGGGGGCGCAGTTCTTC,CASSEGGGAQFF
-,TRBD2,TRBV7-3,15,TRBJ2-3,TGTGCCAGCAGCTTCTCGAGCGGGGGGACAGATACGCAGTATTTT,CASSFSSGGTDTQYF
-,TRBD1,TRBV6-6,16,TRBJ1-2,TGTGCCAGCAGTTCCCCAATCGGGACAGGGGGCCGTGGCTACACCTTC,CASSSPIGTGGRGYTF
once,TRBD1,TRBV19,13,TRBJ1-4,TGTGCCAGTCATTACAGGGGTGGGGAAAAACTGTTTTTT,CASHYRGGEKLFF
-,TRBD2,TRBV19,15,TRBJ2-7,TGTGCCAGTAGTATAAGACTAGCGGGCCTCTACGAGCAGTACTTC,CASSIRLAGLYEQYF
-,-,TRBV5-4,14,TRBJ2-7,TGTGCCAGCAGCTTGGTGGGCAGCTTATACGAGCAGTACTTC,CASSLVGSLYEQYF
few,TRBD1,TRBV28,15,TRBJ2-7,TGTGCCAGCAGGAGATTCAGGACAGGGGCCTACGAGCAGTACTTC,CASRRFRTGAYEQYF
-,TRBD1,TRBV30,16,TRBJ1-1,TGTGCCTGGAGTGTAGGCGGGACAGGGGTGAACACTGAAGCTTTCTTT,CAWSVGGTGVNTEAFF
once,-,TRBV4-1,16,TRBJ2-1,TGCGCCAGCAGCCCAGTACAGGGAAGCTCCTACAATGAGCAGTTCTTC,CASSPVQGSSYNEQFF
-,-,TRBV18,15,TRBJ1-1,TGTGCCAGCTCACCATACGACAGTATGAACACTGAAGCTTTCTTT,CASSPYDSMNTEAFF
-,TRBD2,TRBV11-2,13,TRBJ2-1,TGTGCCAGCAGCCTGACTAGCGGCAATGAGCAGTTCTTC,CASSLTSGNEQFF
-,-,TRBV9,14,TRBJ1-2,TGTGCCAGCAGCGTAGCTACAGGGAACTATGGCTACACCTTC,CASSVATGNYGYTF
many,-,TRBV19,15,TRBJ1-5,TGTGCCAGTAGTATAGATACCAGGGGCTATCAGCCCCAGCATTTT,CASSIDTRGYQPQHF